The TCR beta chain under discussion was sequenced for a study of response to subunit inactivated influenza vaccine. This clonotype was seen a handful of times. As yet, its antigen is unknown. The CDR3 extends over 15 amino acids. Germline V gene data show CDR1 as SGHAT and CDR2 as FQNNGV. With 7 bases removed from V and 0 bases from J, the gap between germline ends came to 13 bases. General study points: With each seasonal influenza vaccination, the authors suggested, few new T cells are recruited.

In TCRdb, the RT-PCR reads were re-called with MiXCR into one record per CDR3 protein. Of fewer than 250,000 distinct CDR3 sequences listed, approximately 14% are singletons. The clonotype comes from a man aged 50-59 years who received an inactivated influenza vaccine. The chain couples TRBV11-2 to TRBJ2-1; no reliable D call. The material was CD8+ T cells sorted from PBMCs, obtained more than 4 days after vaccination. CDR3 DNA sequence: TGTGCCAGCACCATCACGTGGGGCTCCTACAATGAGCAGTTCTTC. It translates to CASTITWGSYNEQFF.